Listed below are T cell receptor beta chains from one sample, sequenced in a study of blood T cell repertoires in COVID-19. Profiling relied on immunoSEQ multiplex PCR, and the TCRdb table lists in-frame clones only, not all of them. The data hold approximately 200,000 clones, with about four fifths observed a single time. The sample taken for sequencing was peripheral blood. All receptors derive from a middle-aged woman with COVID-19, enrolled during active disease. The CDR3 runs from the conserved cysteine through the conserved F or W. The D gene is left open where the match is weak. Expanded clones are given a class, and other clones once, few, many or no size at all.

abundance: -; j_gene: TRBJ2-6; d_gene: TRBD1; v_gene: TRBV6-1; CDR3aa: CASSVYRGTGANVLTF; CDR3nt: TGTGCCAGCAGTGTATACAGGGGAACTGGGGCCAACGTCCTGACTTTC
abundance: -; j_gene: TRBJ1-2; d_gene: TRBD1; v_gene: TRBV7-9; CDR3aa: CASSLRQGGDYGYTF; CDR3nt: TGTGCCAGCAGCTTAAGACAGGGAGGTGACTATGGCTACACCTTC
abundance: once; j_gene: TRBJ2-7; d_gene: TRBD2; v_gene: TRBV9; CDR3aa: CASSAHLAGGEPNYEQYF; CDR3nt: TGTGCCAGCAGCGCCCACCTGGCGGGAGGCGAACCTAACTACGAGCAGTACTTC
abundance: -; j_gene: TRBJ2-2; d_gene: -; v_gene: TRBV5-1; CDR3aa: CASSLGTGQNTGELFF; CDR3nt: TGCGCCAGCAGCTTGGGAACGGGACAGAACACCGGGGAGCTGTTTTTT
abundance: -; j_gene: TRBJ2-1; d_gene: TRBD2; v_gene: TRBV5-1; CDR3aa: CASSESLLAGGEGEQFF; CDR3nt: TGCGCCAGCAGCGAAAGTTTACTAGCGGGAGGGGAGGGTGAGCAGTTCTTC
abundance: -; j_gene: TRBJ2-5; d_gene: TRBD2; v_gene: TRBV12-5; CDR3aa: CASGLGAGTSAETQYF; CDR3nt: TGTGCTAGTGGTTTGGGCGCCGGGACTAGCGCAGAGACCCAGTACTTC
abundance: many; j_gene: TRBJ2-2; d_gene: -; v_gene: TRBV3-1/TRBV3-2; CDR3aa: CASQHPWGELFF; CDR3nt: TGTGCCAGTCAACACCCGTGGGGGGAGCTGTTTTTT
abundance: -; j_gene: TRBJ1-3; d_gene: -; v_gene: TRBV30; CDR3aa: CAWIRNGNTIYF; CDR3nt: TGTGCCTGGATCAGAAATGGAAACACCATATATTTT
abundance: -; j_gene: TRBJ2-3; d_gene: TRBD1; v_gene: TRBV24-1; CDR3aa: CATSAPDREDTQYF; CDR3nt: TGTGCCACCAGTGCCCCGGACAGGGAAGATACGCAGTATTTT
abundance: -; j_gene: TRBJ1-1; d_gene: -; v_gene: TRBV10-3; CDR3aa: CAISESGVGAFF; CDR3nt: TGTGCCATCAGTGAGTCGGGTGTCGGGGCTTTCTTT
abundance: once; j_gene: TRBJ2-5; d_gene: -; v_gene: TRBV7-2; CDR3aa: CASSLARETQYF; CDR3nt: TGTGCCAGCAGCTTAGCGCGGGAGACCCAGTACTTC
abundance: -; j_gene: TRBJ1-6; d_gene: -; v_gene: TRBV25-1; CDR3aa: CASSPWRGSGSPLHF; CDR3nt: TGTGCCAGCAGTCCATGGCGGGGAAGTGGCTCACCCCTCCACTTT
abundance: -; j_gene: TRBJ1-2; d_gene: -; v_gene: TRBV5-1; CDR3aa: CASSYPREGAGGYTF; CDR3nt: TGCGCCAGCAGCTACCCTCGTGAGGGCGCGGGTGGCTACACCTTC
abundance: -; j_gene: TRBJ2-3; d_gene: -; v_gene: TRBV5-1; CDR3aa: CASRLKAGGDTDTQYF; CDR3nt: TGCGCCAGCAGACTAAAGGCTGGCGGGGACACAGATACGCAGTATTTT
abundance: -; j_gene: TRBJ1-1; d_gene: TRBD1; v_gene: TRBV29-1; CDR3aa: CSVASGTGRLREAFF; CDR3nt: TGCAGCGTAGCATCCGGGACAGGGAGATTGAGGGAAGCTTTCTTT
abundance: -; j_gene: TRBJ2-4; d_gene: -; v_gene: TRBV18; CDR3aa: CASSPAVAKNIQYF; CDR3nt: TGTGCCAGCTCACCGGCGGTAGCCAAAAACATTCAGTACTTC
abundance: -; j_gene: TRBJ2-4; d_gene: -; v_gene: TRBV3-1/TRBV3-2; CDR3aa: CASSLGGVQNIQYF; CDR3nt: TGTGCCAGCAGCCTAGGGGGGGTACAAAACATTCAGTACTTC
abundance: once; j_gene: TRBJ2-1; d_gene: -; v_gene: TRBV9; CDR3aa: CASSVSSGGWNEQFF; CDR3nt: TGTGCCAGCAGCGTAAGTAGTGGCGGTTGGAATGAGCAGTTCTTC
abundance: -; j_gene: TRBJ2-7; d_gene: -; v_gene: TRBV5-1; CDR3aa: CASMAGGTPPQYF; CDR3nt: TGCGCCAGCATGGCCGGCGGGACTCCCCCTCAGTACTTC
abundance: -; j_gene: TRBJ2-2; d_gene: -; v_gene: TRBV10-3; CDR3aa: CAIQRTQGNTGELFF; CDR3nt: TGTGCCATCCAACGAACCCAGGGAAACACCGGGGAGCTGTTTTTT
abundance: -; j_gene: TRBJ1-2; d_gene: -; v_gene: TRBV30; CDR3aa: CASTQGNGYTF; CDR3nt: TGTGCCTCGACACAGGGTAATGGCTACACCTTC
abundance: -; j_gene: TRBJ1-2; d_gene: -; v_gene: TRBV7-2; CDR3aa: CASKLGLQGNGYTF; CDR3nt: TGTGCCAGCAAATTAGGGCTTCAGGGAAATGGCTACACCTTC
abundance: -; j_gene: TRBJ2-5; d_gene: TRBD1; v_gene: TRBV6-6; CDR3aa: CASRGQGAIQETQYF; CDR3nt: TGTGCCAGCAGAGGACAGGGGGCGATCCAAGAGACCCAGTACTTC
abundance: -; j_gene: TRBJ1-5; d_gene: -; v_gene: TRBV19; CDR3aa: CASSWGVRQPQHF; CDR3nt: TGTGCCAGTAGCTGGGGGGTGAGGCAGCCCCAGCATTTT
abundance: -; j_gene: TRBJ2-1; d_gene: TRBD2; v_gene: TRBV6-5; CDR3aa: CASRAGANNEQFF; CDR3nt: TGTGCCAGCAGGGCGGGAGCTAACAATGAGCAGTTCTTC
abundance: -; j_gene: TRBJ1-1; d_gene: -; v_gene: TRBV5-4; CDR3aa: CASSSGQLIEAFF; CDR3nt: TGTGCCAGCAGCAGCGGACAGCTGATTGAAGCTTTCTTT
abundance: once; j_gene: TRBJ2-3; d_gene: -; v_gene: TRBV3-1/TRBV3-2; CDR3aa: CASSPGDTQYF; CDR3nt: TGTGCCAGCAGCCCGGGGGATACGCAGTATTTT
abundance: -; j_gene: TRBJ2-6; d_gene: TRBD2; v_gene: TRBV18; CDR3aa: CASSPLAGGSGANVLTF; CDR3nt: TGTGCCAGCTCACCCCTTGCGGGGGGCTCTGGGGCCAACGTCCTGACTTTC
abundance: -; j_gene: TRBJ1-2; d_gene: -; v_gene: TRBV11-2; CDR3aa: CASSPNPTGTGYTF; CDR3nt: TGTGCCAGCAGCCCGAACCCGACAGGAACTGGCTACACCTTC
abundance: -; j_gene: TRBJ2-5; d_gene: TRBD2; v_gene: TRBV9; CDR3aa: CASSVGGLAGTGGETQYF; CDR3nt: TGTGCCAGCAGCGTAGGGGGACTAGCGGGAACCGGAGGAGAGACCCAGTACTTC
abundance: -; j_gene: TRBJ2-1; d_gene: TRBD2; v_gene: TRBV5-1; CDR3aa: CASSLDKGLAGAYNEQFF; CDR3nt: TGCGCCAGCAGCTTGGATAAGGGACTAGCGGGTGCCTACAATGAGCAGTTCTTC
abundance: -; j_gene: TRBJ1-6; d_gene: -; v_gene: TRBV7-2; CDR3aa: CASSLGEALNSPLHF; CDR3nt: TGTGCCAGCAGCCTGGGGGAGGCTCTTAATTCACCCCTCCACTTT
abundance: -; j_gene: TRBJ2-5; d_gene: TRBD2; v_gene: TRBV5-1; CDR3aa: CASSLGLAGERETQYF; CDR3nt: TGCGCCAGCAGCTTGGGACTAGCGGGGGAAAGAGAGACCCAGTACTTC